The clone carrying this TCR beta chain showed up many times. V was clipped by 7 bases and J by 5 bases, with 20 bases between them. CDR3 length: 15 residues. Germline assignment: CDR1 MNHNS and CDR2 SASEGT. The data were obtained in a study of CD8+CD57+ T cells in acquired aplastic anemia. Study-wide context: Roughly 3 ug was the average amount of DNA from sorted CD4+ and CD8+ cells.

Researchers used genomic DNA as the template to profile TCR beta VDJ and CDR3. TCRdb called the reads again in MiXCR, with one record for every CDR3 protein. The sample has around 200,000 distinct CDR3 sequences, roughly 50% seen once. For sequencing, patients were chosen who had shown expansion of CD8+CD57+ cells by flow cytometry. The specimen sequenced was sorted CD4+, CD8+, or CD8+CD57+ T cells (not recorded which) from PBMCs. V gene TRBV6-1 combines with J gene TRBJ2-5, with D unresolved. The TCR was taken from a human donor with aplastic anemia. The CDR3 DNA follows: TGTGCCAGCACCCAAGGGTTTCTAGGAAGGGAGACCCAGTACTTC. Translating gives CASTQGFLGRETQYF.